This T cell receptor beta chain was profiled in a study of response to subunit inactivated influenza vaccine. To note about this clonotype: Its antigen is not known.

Per germline, CDR1 SGHRS and CDR2 YFSETQ. The junction had 3 bases not matched to a gene; V was cut back by 4 bases and J by 3 bases. This CDR3 contains 15 residues. TCRdb recomputed calls from the RT-PCR reads with MiXCR, one row per CDR3 protein. The sample lists 700,000 to 900,000 distinct CDR3 sequences, about 20% occurring once. Broader study findings: Authors suggested each seasonal influenza vaccination recruits few new T cells.

Specimen: PBMCs from blood, collected about 5 days after vaccination. This clonotype originated in a man aged 50 to 59 who received an inactivated influenza vaccine. J is TRBJ2-2 and V is TRBV5-1; TRBD2 aligns across 10 bases. The CDR3 sequence is CASSNLAGDTGELFF. The CDR3 region has the DNA TGCGCCAGCAGCAACCTAGCGGGAGACACCGGGGAGCTGTTTTTT. Filled out from reference TRBV5-1 and TRBJ2-2, the complete variable domain reads KAGVTQTPRYLIKTRGQQVTLSCSPISGHRSVSWYQQTPGQGLQFLFEYFSETQRNKGNFPGRFSGRQFSNSRSEMNVSTLELGDSALYLCASSNLAGDTGELFFGEGSRLTVL.